The TCR beta chain under discussion was sequenced for a study of blood T cells in healthy people across ages. Points from the study as a whole: Naive CD4+ cells and diversity were both higher in long-lived donors than in aged donors. The study found TCR beta diversity correlated strongly with naive T cell percentage.

Together with a sample-barcoded 5' primer, a J-beta primer mix was included in a second PCR lasting roughly 6 to 12 cycles. Via MiXCR, TCRdb re-called the 5' RACE reads, giving one row per CDR3 protein. This table has 910,000 or so distinct CDR3 sequences, about 51% appearing once. This clonotype was detected a few times. Its antigen is currently unknown. The clonotype originates from a woman in her sixties in good health. The sample was blood.

CDR3 in DNA: TGTGCCAGCAGCCAGACAGGGTCCCCCTACGAGCAGTACTTC. As protein: CASSQTGSPYEQYF. This chain links TRBV13 with TRBJ2-7, with 7 positions matching TRBD1. The CDR3 has 14 residues. The trim removed 5 bases at V and 2 bases at J, leaving 6 bases unmatched. Germline V gene lookup returns CDR1 PRHDT and CDR2 FYEKMQ (reference sequence).